A single sample gave rise to the 5 T cell receptor beta chains below, sequenced in a study of OX40 agonist ivuxolimab in advanced cancers. Libraries were made using the immunoSEQ multiplex PCR assay. The table comes from immuneACCESS by way of TCRdb, which keeps in-frame sequences with V and J called. Part of the clones is missing from these tables; in studies checked, under half for an unresolved V gene and the rest for unknown reasons. The sample contains tens of thousands of clones, 80% to 85% of them found a single time. Of the sample, roughly 4.5% falls within the top ten clones. Sequencing used CD4+ or CD8+ T cells sorted from blood, obtained in a trial of the OX40 agonist ivuxolimab. The receptors originated from an adult with an advanced solid tumor such as melanoma, head and neck, liver or kidney cancer.

The genes are TRBV7-2 and TRBJ2-1; TRBD2 is a possible D gene (6 bases). Trimming removed 3 bases at V and 13 bases at J, with 10 bases between. CDR3 size: 11 residues. Per the germline V gene, CDR1 is SGHTA and CDR2 is FQGNSA. The CDR3 loop is CASSFGTDQFF. CDR3 DNA sequence: TGTGCCAGCAGCTTTGGGACTGATCAGTTCTTC. The complete variable domain, with remaining parts taken from reference TRBV7-2 and TRBJ2-1, reads GAGVSQSPSNKVTEKGKDVELRCDPISGHTALYWYRQSLGQGLEFLIYFQGNSAPDKSGLPSDRFSAERTGGSVSTLTIQRTQQEDSAVYLCASSFGTDQFFGPGTRLTVL.

This rearrangement joins TRBV9 to TRBJ2-3; TRBD1 aligns across 8 bases. This CDR3 has 16 amino acids. Losses at the gene ends were 0 bases for V and 5 bases for J; bases not matched to a gene: 8. Germline CDR1 reads SGDLS; CDR2 reads YYNGEE. CDR3 in amino acids: CASSVAAGGIEDTQYF. The CDR3 nucleotides are TGTGCCAGCAGCGTAGCGGCAGGGGGCATCGAAGATACGCAGTATTTT.

The J gene is TRBJ1-3, the V gene TRBV7-2; tentative D call: TRBD1 (5 bases). Trimming removed 2 bases at V and 2 bases at J, with 13 bases between. The germline CDR1 and CDR2 sequences are SGHTA and FQGNSA. The CDR3 length is 16 residues. CDR3 region: CASSLPAGNTGNTIYF. CDR3 coding DNA: TGTGCCAGCAGCTTACCGGCAGGGAACACTGGAAACACCATATATTTT. Based on the CDR3 plus reference TRBV7-2 and TRBJ1-3, the full variable domain is GAGVSQSPSNKVTEKGKDVELRCDPISGHTALYWYRQSLGQGLEFLIYFQGNSAPDKSGLPSDRFSAERTGGSVSTLTIQRTQQEDSAVYLCASSLPAGNTGNTIYFGEGSWLTVV.

The chain employs TRBV4-2 and TRBJ1-2; weak D call: TRBD1 (6 bases). CDR1 and CDR2 from the germline V gene are LGHNA and YNFKEQ. V dropped 1 base and J dropped 0 bases, with 15 bases sitting between them. CDR3 length equals 17 residues. Written as DNA, the CDR3 is TGTGCCAGCAGCCAAGTACGGGGGGCGATGTCTAACTATGGCTACACCTTC. Its protein is CASSQVRGAMSNYGYTF.

This chain connects TRBV5-1 to TRBJ1-2; the D gene is possibly TRBD1 (5 bases). Germline lookup yields CDR1 SGHRS and CDR2 YFSETQ. Trimming removed 0 bases from V and 4 bases from J, with 7 bases in between. The CDR3 sequence is 13 residues long. CDR3 residues: CASSLGGPYGYTF. CDR3 nucleotides: TGCGCCAGCAGCTTGGGGGGACCCTATGGCTACACCTTC.